These 5 T cell receptor beta chains share one sample of origin, sequenced in a study of T cells after yellow fever vaccination. MiXCR was run by TCRdb on the 5' RACE reads, yielding one entry per CDR3 protein. The sample carries 300,000 to 450,000 distinct CDR3 sequences, approximately 8% recorded once. Specimen: PBMCs, collected approximately 40 days after the first yellow fever vaccination. The receptors stem from a man aged 18 to 30 who received the YFV17D yellow fever vaccine.

In its sample, this clonotype was seen a few times. The genes are TRBV3-1 and TRBJ2-3, with D perhaps TRBD2 (5 bases). Deletions cut 4 bases from V and 0 bases from J, with 11 bases between. The CDR3 is made up of 15 amino acids. In germline, CDR1 is LGHDT, CDR2 YNNKEL (reference sequence). CDR3 sequence (DNA): TGTGCCAGCAGCCGCGCTTGGACTAGCACAGATACGCAGTATTTT. Translation gives CASSRAWTSTDTQYF.

This clonotype was picked up a small number of times. The rearrangement joins TRBV7-9 to TRBJ2-5, with D perhaps assigned TRBD1 or TRBD2 (6 bases each). The germline V and J ends were trimmed by 5 bases and 2 bases, with 18 bases remaining between them. This CDR3 is 16 amino acids long. Per germline, CDR1 SEHNR and CDR2 FQNEAQ (reference sequence). DNA for the CDR3: TGTGCCAGCAGCCGAGGGGGGCTCGTTGGGCAAGAGACCCAGTACTTC. Its protein product is CASSRGGLVGQETQYF.

This clonotype has a handful of counts. This chain joins TRBV6-1 and TRBJ1-1, with D possibly TRBD1 on 5 matching bases. The CDR3 runs to 15 residues. Germline CDR1 reads MNHNS; CDR2 reads SASEGT. The V gene lost 6 bases and the J gene lost 1 base, with 15 bases spanning the gap. CDR3 DNA sequence: TGTGCCAGCAGCCCCAGGGATTGGGGGAACACTGAAGCTTTCTTT. Encoded protein: CASSPRDWGNTEAFF.

The rearrangement uses TRBV4-1 and TRBJ1-5; 8 nucleotides line up with TRBD1. CDR1 and CDR2 (germline): MGHRA, YSYEKL. V lost 4 bases to trimming and J lost 3 bases; unmatched junction nucleotides: 8. This CDR3 is 16 amino acids long. The DNA for the CDR3 is TGCGCCAGCAGCCCTACCGGGACAGGAGACAATCAGCCCCAGCATTTT. Translating gives CASSPTGTGDNQPQHF.

This clonotype came up a few times. The CDR3 DNA is TGTGCCAGCAACGGGGATAACTATGGCTACACCTTC. It is translated as CASNGDNYGYTF. V and J are TRBV6-1 and TRBJ1-2; D is unclear. The CDR3 extends over 12 amino acids. Deletions cut 7 bases from V and 1 base from J, with 7 bases between. Per the germline V gene, CDR1 is MNHNS and CDR2 is SASEGT.